What follows describes a single T cell receptor (beta chain). The source of the sample is a study of radiation and T cells in renal cell carcinoma. The method was immunoSEQ multiplex PCR; TCRdb's version includes in-frame clones alone and lacks a portion of them. The data contain over 120,000 clones, about 88% of them seen just once; the ten biggest clones take up 15% to 20%. The CDR3 is made up of 12 amino acids. The germline V and J ends were trimmed by 3 bases and 13 bases, with 13 bases remaining between them. Germline V gene lookup returns CDR1 MRHNA and CDR2 SNTAGT. This sample's time point: blood 4 weeks post-SBRT, at nephrectomy. Described treatment: 15 Gy SBRT to primary tumor, nephrectomy 4 weeks later. Nephrectomy followed 15 Gy stereotactic body radiation by 4 weeks. Blood was sampled at baseline, 2 weeks and 4 weeks after SBRT.

Sequences were derived from blood, sampled from a patient whose treatment included radiotherapy and nephrectomy. The sequence was collected from a woman aged 45-65 years with renal cell carcinoma. This rearrangement joins TRBV6-4 to TRBJ2-1, with D possibly being TRBD2 (7 bases). This CDR3 is CASSESGTIQFF. The CDR3 coding sequence is TGTGCCAGCAGTGAGAGCGGGACAATTCAGTTCTTC.